This T cell receptor beta chain was sequenced in a study of cytomegalovirus exposure and HLA in healthy donors. This clone has a single count. The CDR3 loop spans 15 amino acids. The V end lost 4 bases, the J end lost 5 bases, and 18 bases lay between the germline ends. Looked up from germline, CDR1 is SGHTS and CDR2 is YDEGEE. It was with 60 Vbeta and 13 Jbeta primers that the PCR ran. Clones were read by immunoSEQ multiplex PCR, and TCRdb kept only the in-frame ones, dropping some. The table shows over 200,000 clones, with 70% to 85% occurring only once. The source material was PBMCs. This rearrangement joins TRBV5-8 to TRBJ2-5; weak D call: TRBD2 (6 bases). The TCR was taken from a woman in her 40s in good health and CMV-seronegative. This chain's CDR3 is CASSLSGTHGETQYF. As DNA, the CDR3 is TGTGCCAGCAGCCTTAGTGGGACTCATGGGGAGACCCAGTACTTC.